These T cell receptor beta chains were read from a single sample in a study of blood T cell repertoires in COVID-19. Clones were sequenced by immunoSEQ multiplex PCR, and TCRdb holds only the in-frame ones, with some missing. Among fewer than 75,000 clones, approximately 91% were seen once, and the ten largest hold around 4.2%. Sequencing was done on a sample of peripheral blood. Receptors were obtained from a man aged 70 or older with acute or convalescent COVID-19. The CDR3 runs from the conserved cysteine through the conserved F or W.

j_call | v_call | cdr3_aa
TRBJ1-5 | TRBV10-2 | CASSDRGNQPQHF
TRBJ2-7 | TRBV18 | CASSPLPGAKEQYF
TRBJ2-1 | TRBV19 | CASSIARSYNEQFF
TRBJ1-4 | TRBV19 | CASTPDRAPTNEKLFF
TRBJ2-7 | TRBV5-1 | CASSTTSGGPVGSYEQYF
TRBJ2-5 | TRBV7-9 | CASSLDREQETQYF
TRBJ2-5 | TRBV9 | CASSVGASGGLETQYF
TRBJ1-5 | TRBV30 | CAWSWTENQPQHF
TRBJ2-3 | TRBV5-4 | CASSLALTSGGADTQYF
TRBJ2-1 | TRBV7-8 | CASSNRDNEQFF
TRBJ1-2 | TRBV6-5 | CASSYVRTGGGYGYTF
TRBJ2-7 | TRBV6-5 | CASRRGYEQYF
TRBJ1-4 | TRBV7-2 | CASSFTAGLNEKLFF
TRBJ1-2 | TRBV18 | CASSPKGQGGVGYTF
TRBJ1-2 | TRBV29-1 | CSVEDLGGNDYGYTF
TRBJ1-5 | TRBV18 | CASSPVGPGQPQHF
TRBJ2-7 | TRBV7-6 | CASSLRAGGSYEQYF
TRBJ1-5 | TRBV19 | CASSTFGEPQHF
TRBJ2-5 | TRBV19 | CASSILRGGSQETQYF
TRBJ1-1 | TRBV19 | CASSIWEGTISEAFF
TRBJ1-3 | TRBV7-6 | CASSLVGQGAGNTIYF
TRBJ1-3 | TRBV24-1 | CATSDLHREFCQGTTSGNTIYF
TRBJ1-1 | TRBV28 | CASSLYPGGSLVEAFF
TRBJ2-3 | TRBV20-1 | CSARTANTQYF
TRBJ1-4 | TRBV7-2 | CASSYRARPGANEKLFF
TRBJ2-4 | TRBV7-3 | CASSLVGGAGAKNIQYF